This T cell receptor beta chain was sequenced for a study of control samples from healthy donors and cancer patients. Germline V gene lookup returns CDR1 SEHNR and CDR2 FQNEAQ (reference sequence). The CDR3 spans 15 residues. V lost 5 bases, J lost 5 bases, and 18 bases lay in between. The method was immunoSEQ multiplex PCR; TCRdb's version includes in-frame clones alone and lacks a portion of them. This table holds 130,000 or so clones, roughly 88% found once. Sequenced: blood. The rearrangement joins TRBV7-9 to TRBJ2-5, with D perhaps matching TRBD1 or TRBD2 (5 bases each). This sequence was found in a man aged 50 to 60 in good health. For the CDR3, the DNA is TGTGCCAGCAGCAAGGCCGGGACGGGTGGGGAGACCCAGTACTTC. Encoded protein: CASSKAGTGGETQYF.